Below, 5 T cell receptor beta chains from the same sample are listed, as sequenced in a study of early T cells in non-severe SARS-CoV-2 infection. TCRdb processed the 5' RACE reads anew with MiXCR; each CDR3 protein has one entry. The table records 45,000 to 65,000 distinct CDR3 sequences, about 9.1% of them present only once. Sequenced sample: whole blood. The receptors derive from an adult who was a healthcare worker with PCR-confirmed SARS-CoV-2 infection or an uninfected control (not recorded which).

This clonotype occurred many times. The genes are TRBV29-1 and TRBJ1-1, with no clear D. Germline loops: CDR1 SQVTM, CDR2 ANQGSEA. CDR3 size: 13 residues. Trimming shortened V by 4 bases and J by 0 bases, and 9 bases separated the two germline ends. CDR3 DNA: TGCAGCGTTGGTCGGGGAATGAACACTGAAGCTTTCTTT. As protein: CSVGRGMNTEAFF.

This clonotype was counted at least ten times. J is TRBJ2-1 and V is TRBV7-9; D unresolved. CDR3 length: 13 amino acids. The germline gives CDR1 SEHNR, CDR2 FQNEAQ (reference sequence). Between the trimmed V and J ends, which lost 4 bases and 7 bases, there was a span of 11 bases. In DNA, the CDR3 is TGTGCCAGCAGCTCGGGCCTTAAGAATGAGCAGTTCTTC. Its protein product is CASSSGLKNEQFF.

The chain joins TRBV19 to TRBJ2-2; unclear D gene. Germline V gene data show CDR1 as LNHDA and CDR2 as SQIVND (reference sequence). The V and J ends lost 4 bases and 0 bases respectively, with 3 bases between them. The CDR3 length is 13 residues. The CDR3 DNA reads as TGTGCCAGTAGTAGGCCGAACACCGGGGAGCTGTTTTTT. Amino acid sequence: CASSRPNTGELFF.

This clonotype was seen ten or more times. The rearrangement links TRBV11-2 to TRBJ2-1; TRBD2 matches 12 bases. CDR3 length equals 18 residues. With V trimmed by 2 bases and J by 6 bases, 11 bases remained unmatched. The V gene's germline CDR1 is SGHAT and CDR2 FQNNGV. The CDR3 DNA reads TGTGCCAGCAGCTTATATCCTAGCGGGAGGGCCCGGGGCAATGAGCAGTTCTTC. Translated, it gives CASSLYPSGRARGNEQFF.

This clonotype was counted ten times or more. V usage is TRBV27 and J usage is TRBJ2-1, with TRBD1 matching 7 bases. The CDR3 is 12 residues long. The V segment lost 8 bases and the J segment 5 bases; nucleotides outside the gene matches: 3. Germline lookup yields CDR1 MNHEY and CDR2 SMNVEV (reference sequence). As DNA, the CDR3 is TGTGCCAGCCGGACAGGTAACAATGAGCAGTTCTTC. Translated, it gives CASRTGNNEQFF.